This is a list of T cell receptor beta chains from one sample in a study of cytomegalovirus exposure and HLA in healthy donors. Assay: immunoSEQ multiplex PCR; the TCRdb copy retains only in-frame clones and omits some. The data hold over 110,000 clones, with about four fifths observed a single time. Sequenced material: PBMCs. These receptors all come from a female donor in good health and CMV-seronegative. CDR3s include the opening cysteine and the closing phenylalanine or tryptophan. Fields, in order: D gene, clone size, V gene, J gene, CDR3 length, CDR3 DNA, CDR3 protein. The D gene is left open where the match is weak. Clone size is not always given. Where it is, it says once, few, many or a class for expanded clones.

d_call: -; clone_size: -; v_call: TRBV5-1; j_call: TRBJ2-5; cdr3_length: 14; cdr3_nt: TGCGCCAGCAGCTTGAGAAGGGGCCAAGAGACCCAGTACTTC; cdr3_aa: CASSLRRGQETQYF
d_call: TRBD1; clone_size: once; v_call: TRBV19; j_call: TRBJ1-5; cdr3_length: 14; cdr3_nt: TGTGCCAGTACCGGGGACAGGGTTGGTCAGCCCCAGCATTTT; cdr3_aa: CASTGDRVGQPQHF
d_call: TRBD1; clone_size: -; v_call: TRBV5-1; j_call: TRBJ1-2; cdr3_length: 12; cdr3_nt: TGCGCCAGCAGCTTGAATAACAGGGGGCCCACCTTC; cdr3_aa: CASSLNNRGPTF
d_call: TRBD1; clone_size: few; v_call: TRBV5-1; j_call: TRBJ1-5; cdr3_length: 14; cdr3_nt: TGCGCCAGCAGCTGGGGGACAGTAAATCAGCCCCAGCATTTT; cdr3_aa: CASSWGTVNQPQHF
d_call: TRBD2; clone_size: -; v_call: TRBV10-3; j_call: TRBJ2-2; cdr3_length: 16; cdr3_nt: TGTGCCATCAGTGAGGGACTAGCGGGGATGACCGAGGAGCTGTTTTTT; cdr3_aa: CAISEGLAGMTEELFF
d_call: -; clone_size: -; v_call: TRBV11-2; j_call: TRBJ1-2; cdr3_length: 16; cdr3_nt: TGTGCCAGCAGCTCCCTAAAAAGACAGGAGAACTATGGCTACACCTTC; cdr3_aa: CASSSLKRQENYGYTF
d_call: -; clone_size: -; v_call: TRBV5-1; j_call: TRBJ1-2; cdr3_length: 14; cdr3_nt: TGCGCCAGCAGCTTGGAGGACAGAACCTATGGCTACACCTTC; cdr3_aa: CASSLEDRTYGYTF
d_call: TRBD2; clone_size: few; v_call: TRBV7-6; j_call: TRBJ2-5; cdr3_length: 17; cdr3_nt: TGTGCCAGCACCAACTGGGGGGGCGGGGGGGCGGCGGAGACCCAGTACTTC; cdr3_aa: CASTNWGGGGAAETQYF
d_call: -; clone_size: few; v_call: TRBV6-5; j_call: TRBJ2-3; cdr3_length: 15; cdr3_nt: TGTGCCAGCAGATTCTACGGGACTAGCACAGATACGCAGTATTTT; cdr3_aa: CASRFYGTSTDTQYF
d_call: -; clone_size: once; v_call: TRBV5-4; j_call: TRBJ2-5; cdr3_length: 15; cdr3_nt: TGTGCCAGCAGCCGTAACGGGGGGCGTGGGGAGACCCAGTACTTC; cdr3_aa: CASSRNGGRGETQYF
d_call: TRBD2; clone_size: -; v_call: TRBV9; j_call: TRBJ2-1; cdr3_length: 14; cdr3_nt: TGTGCCAGCAGCGTAGAGCGGGAGTACAATGAGCAGTTCTTC; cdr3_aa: CASSVEREYNEQFF
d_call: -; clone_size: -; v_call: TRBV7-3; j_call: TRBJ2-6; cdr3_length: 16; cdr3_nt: TGTGCCAGCAGCTCAGGAGACAGCTCTGGGGCCAACGTCCTGACTTTC; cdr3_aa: CASSSGDSSGANVLTF
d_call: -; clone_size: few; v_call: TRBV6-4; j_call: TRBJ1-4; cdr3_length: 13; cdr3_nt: TGTGCCAGCAGTGAACAGGGTGGTGAAAAACTGTTTTTT; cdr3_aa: CASSEQGGEKLFF
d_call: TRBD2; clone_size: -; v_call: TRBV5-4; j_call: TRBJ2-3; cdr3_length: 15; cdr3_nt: TGTGCCAGCAGCTTGGACGGGAGGGCCGGGGGTACGCAGTATTTT; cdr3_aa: CASSLDGRAGGTQYF
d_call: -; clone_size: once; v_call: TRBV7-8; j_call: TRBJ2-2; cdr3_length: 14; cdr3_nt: TGTGCCAGCAGCCCCCCAGGGAACCCCGGGGAGCTGTTTTTT; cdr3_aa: CASSPPGNPGELFF
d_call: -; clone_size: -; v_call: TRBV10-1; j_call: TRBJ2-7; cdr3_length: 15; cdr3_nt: TGCGCCAGCAGTGAGGTTGGCAGAGGTTCCTACGAGCAGTACTTC; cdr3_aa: CASSEVGRGSYEQYF
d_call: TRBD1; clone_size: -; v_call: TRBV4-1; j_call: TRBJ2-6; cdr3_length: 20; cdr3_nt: TGCGCCAGCAGCCAAGAAATCCGGACAGGGGGATTCTCTGGGGCCAACGTCCTGACTTTC; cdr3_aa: CASSQEIRTGGFSGANVLTF
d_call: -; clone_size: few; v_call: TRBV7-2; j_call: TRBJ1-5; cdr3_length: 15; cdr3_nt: TGTGCCAGCAGCTTATGGCCCGGGGTCAATCAGCCCCAGCATTTT; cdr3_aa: CASSLWPGVNQPQHF
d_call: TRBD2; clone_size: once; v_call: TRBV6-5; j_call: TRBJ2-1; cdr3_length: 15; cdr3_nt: TGTGCCAGCAGTTATGGAGCGGGAAGGCCCGGTGAGCAGTTCTTC; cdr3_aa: CASSYGAGRPGEQFF
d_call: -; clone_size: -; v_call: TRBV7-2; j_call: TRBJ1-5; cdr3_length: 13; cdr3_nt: TGTGCCAGCATGGGGAGGGCCGGACAGCCCCAGCATTTT; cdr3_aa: CASMGRAGQPQHF
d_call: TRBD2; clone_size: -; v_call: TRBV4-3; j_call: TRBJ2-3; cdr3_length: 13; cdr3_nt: TGCGCCAGCAGCCAAGGCGGGGGGCTTACGCAGTATTTT; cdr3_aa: CASSQGGGLTQYF
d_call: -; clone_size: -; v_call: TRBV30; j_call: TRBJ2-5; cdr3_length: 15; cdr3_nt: TGTGCCTGGAGCTCTTCTGGGGCAGTGGGAGAGACCCAGTACTTC; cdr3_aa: CAWSSSGAVGETQYF
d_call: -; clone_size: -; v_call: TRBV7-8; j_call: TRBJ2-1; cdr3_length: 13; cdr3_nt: TGTGCCAGCAGCTTGAGGGTCGGTGGAGGGCAGTTCTTC; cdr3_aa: CASSLRVGGGQFF
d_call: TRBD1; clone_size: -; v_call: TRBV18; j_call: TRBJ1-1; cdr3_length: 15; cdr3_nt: TGTGCCAGCTCACCAGGACAGGGGTTGAACACTGAAGCTTTCTTT; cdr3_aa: CASSPGQGLNTEAFF
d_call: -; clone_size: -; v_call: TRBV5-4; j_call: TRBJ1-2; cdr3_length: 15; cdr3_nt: TGTGCCAGCAGCTTTCAAGAGTTCTCGTATGAAGGCTACACCTTC; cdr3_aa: CASSFQEFSYEGYTF
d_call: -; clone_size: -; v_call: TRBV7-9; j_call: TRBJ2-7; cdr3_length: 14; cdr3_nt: TGTGCCAGCAGCCCGGAGGCCGCTTCTGGCGAGCAGTACTTC; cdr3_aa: CASSPEAASGEQYF
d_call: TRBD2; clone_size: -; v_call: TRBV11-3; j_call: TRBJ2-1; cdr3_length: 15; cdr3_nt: TGTGCCAGCAGCTCCCGACTAGCGGGTTCAAATGAGCAGTTCTTC; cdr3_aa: CASSSRLAGSNEQFF
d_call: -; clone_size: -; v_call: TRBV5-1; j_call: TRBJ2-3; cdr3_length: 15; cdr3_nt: TGCGCCAGCAGCTTGGCCGAGAAGATTTCAGATACGCAGTATTTT; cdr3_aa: CASSLAEKISDTQYF
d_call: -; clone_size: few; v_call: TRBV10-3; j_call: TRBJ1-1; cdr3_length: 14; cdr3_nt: TGTGCCATCAGTGAGTCATCGGTAAACACTGAAGCTTTCTTT; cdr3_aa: CAISESSVNTEAFF
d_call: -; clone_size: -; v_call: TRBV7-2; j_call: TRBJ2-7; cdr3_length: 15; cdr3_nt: TGTGCCAGCAGCAGTTCCGGGACTCGATCCTACGAGCAGTACTTC; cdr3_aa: CASSSSGTRSYEQYF
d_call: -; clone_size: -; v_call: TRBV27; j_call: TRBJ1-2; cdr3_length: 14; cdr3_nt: TGTGCCAGCAGCGTTACAGGTTATCACTATGGCTACACCTTC; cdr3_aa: CASSVTGYHYGYTF
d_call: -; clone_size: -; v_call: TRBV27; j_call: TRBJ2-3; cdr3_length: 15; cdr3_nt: TGTGCCAGCACTCCTCGGGGGACCAGCACAGATACGCAGTATTTT; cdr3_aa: CASTPRGTSTDTQYF
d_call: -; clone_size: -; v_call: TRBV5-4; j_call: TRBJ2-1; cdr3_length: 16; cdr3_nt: TGTGCCAGCAGCCTCACGACGGGGTCCCTCCCCAATGAGCAGTTCTTC; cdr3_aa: CASSLTTGSLPNEQFF
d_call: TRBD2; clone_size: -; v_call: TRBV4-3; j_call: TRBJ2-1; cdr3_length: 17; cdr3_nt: TGCGCCAGCAGCCACGGACTAGCGGGGAGCTCCTACAATGAGCAGTTCTTC; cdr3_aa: CASSHGLAGSSYNEQFF
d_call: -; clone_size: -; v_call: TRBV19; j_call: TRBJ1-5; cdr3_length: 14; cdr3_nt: TGTGCCAGTAGTATAGGGGCCAGCAATCAGCCCCAGCATTTT; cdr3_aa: CASSIGASNQPQHF
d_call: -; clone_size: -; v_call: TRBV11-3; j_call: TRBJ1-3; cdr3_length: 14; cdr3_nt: TGTGCCAGCAGCTTGAGATTGGCTGGAAACACCATATATTTT; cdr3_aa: CASSLRLAGNTIYF
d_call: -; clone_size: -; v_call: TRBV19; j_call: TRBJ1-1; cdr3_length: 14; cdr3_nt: TGTGCCAGTAGTATAGGCGGGGGGCCCACTGAAGCTTTCTTT; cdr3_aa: CASSIGGGPTEAFF
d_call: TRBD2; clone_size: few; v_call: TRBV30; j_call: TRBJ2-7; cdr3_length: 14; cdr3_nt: TGTGCCTGGAAACCGGGACTAGCGACTTACGAGCAGTACTTC; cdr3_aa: CAWKPGLATYEQYF
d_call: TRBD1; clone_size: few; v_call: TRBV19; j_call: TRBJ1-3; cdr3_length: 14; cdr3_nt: TGTGCCAGTAGTATCAGGGGGTCTGGAAACACCATATATTTT; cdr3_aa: CASSIRGSGNTIYF
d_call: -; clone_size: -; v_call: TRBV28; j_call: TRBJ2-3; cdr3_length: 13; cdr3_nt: TGTGCCAGCAGAAACAGGGCTGCAGATACGCAGTATTTT; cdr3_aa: CASRNRAADTQYF
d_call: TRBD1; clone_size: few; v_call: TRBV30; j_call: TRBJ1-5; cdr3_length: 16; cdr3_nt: TGTGCCTGGAGTGAAAGACAGGGGCTTCGCAATCAGCCCCAGCATTTT; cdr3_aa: CAWSERQGLRNQPQHF
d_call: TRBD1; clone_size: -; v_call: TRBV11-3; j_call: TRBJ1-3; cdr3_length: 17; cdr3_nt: TGTGCCAGCAGCCCCCGGGACAGGGGGGACCCTGGAAACACCATATATTTT; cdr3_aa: CASSPRDRGDPGNTIYF
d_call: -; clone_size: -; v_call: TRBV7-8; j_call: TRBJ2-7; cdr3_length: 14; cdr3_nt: TGTGCCAGCAGCTTAAACCAGCGGGCCTACGAGCAGTACTTC; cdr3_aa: CASSLNQRAYEQYF
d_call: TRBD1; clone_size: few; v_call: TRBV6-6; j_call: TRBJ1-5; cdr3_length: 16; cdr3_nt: TGTGCCAGCGGCCCTGGGACAGGGCGACGGAATCAGCCCCAGCATTTT; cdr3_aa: CASGPGTGRRNQPQHF
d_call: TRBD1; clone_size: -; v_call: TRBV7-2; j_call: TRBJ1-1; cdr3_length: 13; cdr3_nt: TGTGCCAGCAGCTTGTTAGGGGACAGAGAAGCTTTCTTT; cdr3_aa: CASSLLGDREAFF
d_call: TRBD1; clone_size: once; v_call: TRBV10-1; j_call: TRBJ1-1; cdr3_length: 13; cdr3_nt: TGCGCCCACCCCCGGGACAGAGACACTGAAGCTTTCTTT; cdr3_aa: CAHPRDRDTEAFF
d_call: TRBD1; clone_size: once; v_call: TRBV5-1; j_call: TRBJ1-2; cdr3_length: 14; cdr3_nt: TGCGCCAGCAGCTTGGAGACAGGGATGAGGGGCTACACCTTC; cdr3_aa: CASSLETGMRGYTF
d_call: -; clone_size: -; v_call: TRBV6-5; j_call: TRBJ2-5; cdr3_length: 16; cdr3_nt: TGTGCCAGCAGTTACTCCGCCAGGGGCGTCCAAGAGACCCAGTACTTC; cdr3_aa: CASSYSARGVQETQYF
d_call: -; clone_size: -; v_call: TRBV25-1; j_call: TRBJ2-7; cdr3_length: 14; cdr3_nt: TGTGCCAGCAGTTACCGGGACACCTCCTACGAGCAGTACTTC; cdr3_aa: CASSYRDTSYEQYF